This T cell receptor (beta chain) was sequenced for a study of T cells in localized non-small cell lung cancer. In regard to this clone: Antigen: not known.

Whole-study findings and limits: Longer overall survival accompanied higher blood T cell density. As only one tumor region underwent sequencing, heterogeneity remains possible. Adjacent lung had a median approximately 50 of the 100 largest tumor clones. Adjacent uninvolved lung had the highest clonality, suggesting focused antigen responses.

The assay was immunoSEQ multiplex PCR, and TCRdb's table has in-frame clones only and misses some. The profile shows tens of thousands of clones, 77% of them singletons. Trimming cost V 2 bases and J 5 bases, with 13 bases left between them. The CDR3 has 14 residues. Germline assignment: CDR1 SGDLS and CDR2 YYNGEE. This TCR came from a man aged 40 to 75 with stage I squamous cell lung carcinoma. This rearrangement joins TRBV9 to TRBJ1-1, with D unclear. Specimen: peripheral blood, collected before any cancer treatment. CDR3 protein: CASSVDSGGTEAFF. The CDR3 DNA is TGTGCCAGCAGCGTTGACTCCGGCGGGACTGAAGCTTTCTTT.